Sequencing of this T cell receptor beta chain was carried out in a study of blood T cells in healthy people across ages. The germline V gene has CDR1 SGHRS and CDR2 YFSETQ. V dropped 0 bases and J dropped 3 bases, with 12 bases sitting between them. This CDR3 comprises 15 residues. It was with a sample-barcoded 5' primer and a J-beta primer mix that a second PCR of roughly 7 to 12 cycles was run. Each cDNA molecule was tagged by a template-switch adaptor that had 12 random nucleotides. At least 3 million CDR3-containing paired-end reads were obtained per sample. TCRdb reprocessed the 5' RACE reads with MiXCR, giving one entry per CDR3 protein. The repertoire holds about a million distinct CDR3 sequences, 30% to 40% seen once, with under 15% in the top ten. General study findings and limits: Across the age range, TCR beta diversity per million T cells fell in a roughly linear way.

On this clonotype itself: Its specificity is unknown.

The receptor was derived from a man aged 18 to 30 in good health. V gene TRBV5-1 combines with J gene TRBJ1-1; D might be TRBD1 (5 bases). The sequenced material came from blood. CDR3: CASSLGGLGYTEAFF. DNA of the CDR3: TGCGCCAGCAGCTTGGGGGGACTGGGGTACACTGAAGCTTTCTTT.